These 10 T cell receptor beta chains were all obtained from the same sample, sequenced in a study of CD8 T cells in ankylosing spondylitis. Their antigens are not known. TCRdb reprocessed the 5' RACE reads with MiXCR, giving one entry per CDR3 protein. The data hold 350,000 to 450,000 distinct CDR3 sequences, with around 26% observed a single time. Study-wide results and caveats: Characteristic, it appeared, of ankylosing spondylitis blood was a TCR beta motif of 7 or 8 highly homologous variants.

The material sequenced was blood, either unsorted or a sorted T cell fraction (not recorded which). These TCRs come from a male donor with ankylosing spondylitis.

This clonotype was observed at least ten times. This sequence joins TRBV7-2 and TRBJ2-3, with D hard to call. The CDR3 is 14 amino acids. Germline V gene data show CDR1 as SGHTA and CDR2 as FQGNSA. Trimming stripped 5 bases from V and 3 bases from J, with 12 bases between. DNA of the CDR3: TGTGCCAGCAGCCCGGAGTTTGGGACAGATACGCAGTATTTT. Translating gives CASSPEFGTDTQYF.

This clonotype was seen at least ten times. Written as DNA, the CDR3 is TGCGCCAGCAGTTTGACTAGCGGAGCCTACAATGAGCAGTTCTTC. Residues: CASSLTSGAYNEQFF. V and J are TRBV5-1 and TRBJ2-1; 9 bases match TRBD2. Trimming at V came to 5 bases and at J to 2 bases, leaving 5 bases not matched to a gene. Germline CDR1 and CDR2: SGHRS and YFSETQ. The CDR3 consists of 15 residues.

V and J are TRBV5-1 and TRBJ2-3; TRBD1 matches 8 bases. The J segment lost 0 bases and the V segment lost 4 bases, leaving 7 bases of the junction unmatched. Germline assignment: CDR1 SGHRS and CDR2 YFSETQ. There are 16 residues in the CDR3. The CDR3 DNA is TGCGCCAGCAGCGATCCCAGGGGGCGAAGCACAGATACGCAGTATTTT. Translation: CASSDPRGRSTDTQYF.

The rearrangement joins TRBV20-1 to TRBJ2-1; 8 bases map to TRBD1. J gave up 3 bases and V 5 bases, and 6 bases lay outside the gene matches. Germline lookup yields CDR1 DFQATT and CDR2 SNEGSKA (reference sequence). This CDR3 contains 14 residues. The CDR3 DNA sequence: TGCAGTGCTTCCCCGGGACAGGACTACAATGAGCAGTTCTTC. Its translation: CSASPGQDYNEQFF.

The rearrangement links TRBV20-1 to TRBJ1-2, with 7 bases identical to TRBD1. V lost 3 bases, J lost 6 bases, and 7 bases stayed unmatched. In germline, CDR1 is DFQATT, CDR2 SNEGSKA (reference sequence). There are 13 residues in the CDR3. CDR3 protein: CSASSTGRNGYTF. The CDR3 bases are TGCAGTGCTAGCTCGACAGGGCGAAATGGCTACACCTTC.

This clonotype was found a few times. The V call is TRBV3-1, the J call TRBJ2-4; no definite D call. This CDR3 region has 12 residues. V was cut by 1 base and J by 13 bases, with 11 bases left in between. Germline V gene sequence: CDR1 LGHDT, CDR2 YNNKEL (reference sequence). The CDR3 coding sequence is TGTGCCAGCAGCCAAGTGTCGGCTAAACAGTACTTC. Its protein product is CASSQVSAKQYF.

The V call is TRBV7-2, the J call TRBJ2-5, with D unclear. Per the germline V gene, CDR1 is SGHTA and CDR2 is FQGNSA. This CDR3 has 15 amino acids. The germline V and J ends were trimmed by 3 bases and 0 bases, with 11 bases remaining between them. The CDR3 loop reads CASSFRPMYQETQYF. DNA of the CDR3: TGTGCCAGCAGCTTCCGACCCATGTACCAAGAGACCCAGTACTTC.

The chain has TRBV6-5 and TRBJ2-1; the D is unclear. CDR1 and CDR2 from the germline V gene are MNHEY and SVGAGI. This CDR3 contains 16 residues. V gave up 4 bases and J gave up 0 bases, with 13 bases separating them. As DNA, the CDR3 is TGTGCCAGCAGTTCCCGAGAAATAAGCTCCTACAATGAGCAGTTCTTC. As protein: CASSSREISSYNEQFF.

This clonotype was detected a few times. The chain couples TRBV29-1 to TRBJ2-4; 13 bases agree with TRBD2. This CDR3 has 14 amino acids. The junction had 3 bases not matched to a gene; V was cut back by 6 bases and J by 4 bases. Germline values: CDR1 SQVTM, CDR2 ANQGSEA. The chain's CDR3 is CSVGLAGVKNIQYF. The DNA of the CDR3 is TGCAGCGTCGGACTAGCGGGAGTGAAAAACATTCAGTACTTC.

This chain joins TRBV7-6 and TRBJ2-2; D might be TRBD1 (6 bases). Looked up from germline, CDR1 is SGHVS and CDR2 is FNYEAQ. The germline V and J ends were trimmed by 5 bases and 8 bases, with 12 bases remaining between them. This CDR3 spans 13 amino acids. The CDR3 sequence is CASSANREGELFF. The CDR3 bases are TGTGCCAGCAGCGCGAACAGGGAAGGGGAGCTGTTTTTT.